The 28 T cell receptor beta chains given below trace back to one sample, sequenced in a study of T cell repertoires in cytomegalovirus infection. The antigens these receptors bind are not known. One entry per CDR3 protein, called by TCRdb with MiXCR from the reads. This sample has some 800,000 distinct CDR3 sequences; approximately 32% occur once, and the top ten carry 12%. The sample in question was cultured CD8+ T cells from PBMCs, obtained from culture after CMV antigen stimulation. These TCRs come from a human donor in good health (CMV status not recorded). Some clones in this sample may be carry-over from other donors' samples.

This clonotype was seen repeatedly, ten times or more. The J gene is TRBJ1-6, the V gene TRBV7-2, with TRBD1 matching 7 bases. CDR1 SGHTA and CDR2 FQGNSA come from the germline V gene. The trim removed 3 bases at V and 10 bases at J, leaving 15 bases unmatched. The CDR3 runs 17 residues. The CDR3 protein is CASSLGQSDSYISPLHF. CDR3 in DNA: TGTGCCAGCAGCTTGGGACAGTCGGACTCCTATATCTCACCCCTCCACTTT.

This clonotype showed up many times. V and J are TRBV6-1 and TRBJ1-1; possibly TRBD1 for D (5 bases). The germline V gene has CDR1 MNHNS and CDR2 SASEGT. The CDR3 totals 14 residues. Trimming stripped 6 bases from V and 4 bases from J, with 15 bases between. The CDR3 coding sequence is TGTGCCAGCAGCCGCAGGGCGGAAGGCACTGAAGCTTTCTTT. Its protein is CASSRRAEGTEAFF.

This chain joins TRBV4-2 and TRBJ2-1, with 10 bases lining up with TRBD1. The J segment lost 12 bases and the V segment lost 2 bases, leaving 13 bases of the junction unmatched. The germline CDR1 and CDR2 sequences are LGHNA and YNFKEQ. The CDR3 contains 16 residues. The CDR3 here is CASSQYSGQGSGLQFF. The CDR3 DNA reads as TGTGCCAGCAGCCAATACTCGGGACAGGGGTCCGGTCTGCAGTTCTTC.

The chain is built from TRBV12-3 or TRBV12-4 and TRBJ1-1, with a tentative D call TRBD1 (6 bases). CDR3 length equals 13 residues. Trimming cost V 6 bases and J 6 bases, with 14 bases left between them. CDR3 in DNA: TGTGCCAGCAGCTCCTCCCAGGGGCCTGAAGCTTTCTTT. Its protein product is CASSSSQGPEAFF.

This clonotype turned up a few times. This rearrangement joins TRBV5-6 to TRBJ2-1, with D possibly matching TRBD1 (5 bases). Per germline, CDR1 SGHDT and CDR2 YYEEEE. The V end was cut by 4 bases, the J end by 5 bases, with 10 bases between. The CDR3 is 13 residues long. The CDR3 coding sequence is TGTGCCAGCAGCGTTATACAGGACAATGAGCAGTTCTTC. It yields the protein CASSVIQDNEQFF.

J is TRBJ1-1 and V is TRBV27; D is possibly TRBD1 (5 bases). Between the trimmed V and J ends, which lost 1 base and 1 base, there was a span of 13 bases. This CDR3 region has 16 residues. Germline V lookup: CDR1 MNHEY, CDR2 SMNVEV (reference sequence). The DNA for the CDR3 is TGTGCCAGCAGTTTATGGGCAGGGAGACGGAACACTGAAGCTTTCTTT. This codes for CASSLWAGRRNTEAFF.

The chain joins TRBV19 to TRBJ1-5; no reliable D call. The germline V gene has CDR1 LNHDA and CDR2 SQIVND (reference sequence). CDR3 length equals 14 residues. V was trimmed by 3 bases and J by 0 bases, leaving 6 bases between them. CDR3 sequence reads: CASSISSSNQPQHF. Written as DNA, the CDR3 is TGTGCCAGTAGTATTTCCAGTAGCAATCAGCCCCAGCATTTT. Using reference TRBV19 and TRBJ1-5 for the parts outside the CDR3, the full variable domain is DGGITQSPKYLFRKEGQNVTLSCEQNLNHDAMYWYRQDPGQGLRLIYYSQIVNDFQKGDIAEGYSVSREKKESFPLTVTSAQKNPTAFYLCASSISSSNQPQHFGDGTRLSIL.

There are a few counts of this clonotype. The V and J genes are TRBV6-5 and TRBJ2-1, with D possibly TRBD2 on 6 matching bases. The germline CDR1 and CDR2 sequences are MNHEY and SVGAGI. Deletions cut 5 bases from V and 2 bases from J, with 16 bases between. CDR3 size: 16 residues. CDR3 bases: TGTGCCAGCAGTAACACACCGGGACTTGCCTACAATGAGCAGTTCTTC. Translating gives CASSNTPGLAYNEQFF.

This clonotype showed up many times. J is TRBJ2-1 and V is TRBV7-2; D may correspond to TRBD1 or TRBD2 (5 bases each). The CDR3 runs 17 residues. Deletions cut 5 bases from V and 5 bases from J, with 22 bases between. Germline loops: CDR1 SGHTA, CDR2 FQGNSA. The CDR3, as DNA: TGTGCCAGCAGCCCCTCGGCCGGGGACCTACTACACAATGAGCAGTTCTTC. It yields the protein CASSPSAGDLLHNEQFF.

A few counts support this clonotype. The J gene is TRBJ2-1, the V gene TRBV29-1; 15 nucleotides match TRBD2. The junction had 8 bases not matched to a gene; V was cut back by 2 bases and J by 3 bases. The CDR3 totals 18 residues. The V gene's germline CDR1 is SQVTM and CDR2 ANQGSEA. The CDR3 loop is CSVEMGLAGGPNYNEQFF. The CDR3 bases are TGCAGCGTTGAAATGGGACTAGCGGGGGGACCAAACTACAATGAGCAGTTCTTC.

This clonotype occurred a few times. The CDR3 loop reads CASRQVDSSTSTDTQYF. The CDR3 region has the DNA TGTGCCAGCAGGCAGGTAGACAGTTCTACTAGCACAGATACGCAGTATTTT. The rearrangement joins TRBV12-3 or TRBV12-4 to TRBJ2-3; weak D call: TRBD1 (5 bases). V lost 6 bases to trimming and J lost 0 bases, with 19 bases between them. The CDR3 covers 17 residues.

CDR3 in DNA: TGTGCCAGCCGTTCAGGACTTCACCAAGAGACCCAGTACTTC. Amino acids: CASRSGLHQETQYF. This chain connects TRBV7-9 to TRBJ2-5; D is possibly TRBD2 (5 bases). With 8 bases removed from V and 0 bases from J, the gap between germline ends came to 13 bases. The CDR3 extends over 14 amino acids. Germline lookup yields CDR1 SEHNR and CDR2 FQNEAQ (reference sequence).

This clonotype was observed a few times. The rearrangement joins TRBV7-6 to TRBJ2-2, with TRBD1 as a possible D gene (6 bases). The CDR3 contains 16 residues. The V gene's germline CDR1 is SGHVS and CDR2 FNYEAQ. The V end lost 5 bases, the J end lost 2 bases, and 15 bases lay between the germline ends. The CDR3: CASSPWTAANTGELFF. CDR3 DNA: TGTGCCAGCAGCCCCTGGACAGCTGCCAACACCGGGGAGCTGTTTTTT.

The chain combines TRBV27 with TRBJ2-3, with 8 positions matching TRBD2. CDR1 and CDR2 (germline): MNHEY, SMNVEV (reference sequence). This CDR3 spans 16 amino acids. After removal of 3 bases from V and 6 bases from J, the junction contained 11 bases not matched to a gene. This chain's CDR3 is CASSFRPGLERDTQYF. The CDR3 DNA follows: TGTGCCAGCAGTTTTCGGCCGGGACTAGAGCGGGATACGCAGTATTTT.

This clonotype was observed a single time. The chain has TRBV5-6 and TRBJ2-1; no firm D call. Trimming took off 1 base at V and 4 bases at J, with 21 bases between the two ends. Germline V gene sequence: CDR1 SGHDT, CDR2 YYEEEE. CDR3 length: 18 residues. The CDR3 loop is CASSLLVLDFRYYNEQFF. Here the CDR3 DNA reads TGTGCCAGCAGCTTGTTGGTTTTGGATTTTCGGTATTACAATGAGCAGTTCTTC.

The CDR3 bases are TGTGCCAGCAGCTCGGGCTACGCGAACACCATATATTTT. Encoded protein: CASSSGYANTIYF. This rearrangement joins TRBV11-1 to TRBJ1-3; D is unresolved. CDR3 length: 13 amino acids. The V end was cut by 4 bases, the J end by 7 bases, with 11 bases between. Germline-derived CDR1 and CDR2 are SGHAT and FQDESV (reference sequence).

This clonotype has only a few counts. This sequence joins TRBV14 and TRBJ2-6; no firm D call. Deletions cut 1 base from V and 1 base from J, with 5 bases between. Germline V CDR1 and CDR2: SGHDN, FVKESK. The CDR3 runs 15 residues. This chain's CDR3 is CASSQGSSGANVLTF. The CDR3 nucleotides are TGTGCCAGCAGCCAAGGGTCGTCTGGGGCCAACGTCCTGACTTTC.

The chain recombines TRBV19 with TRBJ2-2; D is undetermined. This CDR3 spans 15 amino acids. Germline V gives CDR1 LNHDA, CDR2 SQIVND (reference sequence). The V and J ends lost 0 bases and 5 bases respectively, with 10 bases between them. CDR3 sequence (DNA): TGTGCCAGTAGTATAGATCGCGAAGCGACCGGGGAGCTGTTTTTT. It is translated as CASSIDREATGELFF.

For the CDR3, the DNA is TGTGCCAGCAGCTTGGCCGAGACTAACACAGATACGCAGTATTTT. It translates to CASSLAETNTDTQYF. This rearrangement joins TRBV5-6 to TRBJ2-3; D perhaps matches TRBD2 (5 bases). The ends were cut back, 0 bases at V and 2 bases at J, with 10 bases in the middle. The germline gives CDR1 SGHDT, CDR2 YYEEEE. The CDR3 contains 15 residues.

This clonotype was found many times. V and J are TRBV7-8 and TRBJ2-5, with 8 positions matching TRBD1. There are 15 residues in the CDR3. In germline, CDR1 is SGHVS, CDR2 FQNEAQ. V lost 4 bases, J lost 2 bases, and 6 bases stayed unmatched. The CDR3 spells CASSSRQGIQETQYF. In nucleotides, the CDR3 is TGTGCCAGCAGCTCACGACAGGGGATACAAGAGACCCAGTACTTC.

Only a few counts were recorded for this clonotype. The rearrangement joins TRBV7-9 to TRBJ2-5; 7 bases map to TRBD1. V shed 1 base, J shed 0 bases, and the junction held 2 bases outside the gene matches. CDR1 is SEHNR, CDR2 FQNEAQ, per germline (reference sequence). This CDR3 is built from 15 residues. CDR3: CASSLVTGDQETQYF. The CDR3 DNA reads TGTGCCAGCAGCTTAGTTACAGGGGACCAAGAGACCCAGTACTTC.

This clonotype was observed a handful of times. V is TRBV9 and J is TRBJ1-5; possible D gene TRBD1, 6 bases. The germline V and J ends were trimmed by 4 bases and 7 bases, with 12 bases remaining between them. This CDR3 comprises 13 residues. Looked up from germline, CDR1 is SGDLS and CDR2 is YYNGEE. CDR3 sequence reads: CASSPAGGQPQHF. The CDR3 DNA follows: TGTGCCAGCAGCCCCGCCGGGGGCCAGCCCCAGCATTTT.

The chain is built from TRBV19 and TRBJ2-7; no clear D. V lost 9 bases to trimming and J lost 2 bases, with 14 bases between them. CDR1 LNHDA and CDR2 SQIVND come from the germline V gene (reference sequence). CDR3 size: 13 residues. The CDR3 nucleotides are TGTGCCAGAGGGTACGACGGAACCTACGAGCAGTACGTC. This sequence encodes CARGYDGTYEQYV.

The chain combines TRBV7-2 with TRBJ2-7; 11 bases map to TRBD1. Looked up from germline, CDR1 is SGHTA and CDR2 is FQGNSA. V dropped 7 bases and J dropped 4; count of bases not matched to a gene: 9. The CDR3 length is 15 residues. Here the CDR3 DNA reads TGTGCCAGCACCCGGAGGACAGGGGGCGATTACGAGCAGTACGTC. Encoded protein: CASTRRTGGDYEQYV.

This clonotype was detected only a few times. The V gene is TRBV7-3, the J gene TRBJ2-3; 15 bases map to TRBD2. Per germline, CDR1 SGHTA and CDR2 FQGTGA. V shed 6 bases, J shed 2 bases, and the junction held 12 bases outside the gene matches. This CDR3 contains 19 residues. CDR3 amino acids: CASSSPGLAGGSDTDTQYF. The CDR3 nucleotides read TGTGCCAGCAGTTCTCCGGGACTAGCGGGGGGCAGTGACACAGATACGCAGTATTTT.

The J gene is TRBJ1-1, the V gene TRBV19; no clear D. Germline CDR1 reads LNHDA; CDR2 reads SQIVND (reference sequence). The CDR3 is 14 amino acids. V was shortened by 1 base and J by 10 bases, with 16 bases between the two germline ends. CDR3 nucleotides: TGTGCCAGTAGTATAGTAGGGTTCCAGGAGGCAGCTTTCTTT. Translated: CASSIVGFQEAAFF.

CDR3 protein: CASSLKGSIHEQYF. CDR3 sequence (DNA): TGTGCCAGCAGCTTAAAGGGCTCCATCCACGAGCAGTACTTC. The chain joins TRBV7-8 to TRBJ2-7; D not certain. Germline CDR1 and CDR2: SGHVS and FQNEAQ. V lost 2 bases and J 5 bases, leaving 13 bases between the germline ends. This CDR3 comprises 14 residues.

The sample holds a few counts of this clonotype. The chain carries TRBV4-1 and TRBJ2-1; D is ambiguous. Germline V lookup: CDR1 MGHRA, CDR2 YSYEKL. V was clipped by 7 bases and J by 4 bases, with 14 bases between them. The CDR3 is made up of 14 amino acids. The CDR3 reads CASKSSPSYNEQFF. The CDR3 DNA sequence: TGCGCCAGCAAATCTTCGCCCAGTTACAATGAGCAGTTCTTC.